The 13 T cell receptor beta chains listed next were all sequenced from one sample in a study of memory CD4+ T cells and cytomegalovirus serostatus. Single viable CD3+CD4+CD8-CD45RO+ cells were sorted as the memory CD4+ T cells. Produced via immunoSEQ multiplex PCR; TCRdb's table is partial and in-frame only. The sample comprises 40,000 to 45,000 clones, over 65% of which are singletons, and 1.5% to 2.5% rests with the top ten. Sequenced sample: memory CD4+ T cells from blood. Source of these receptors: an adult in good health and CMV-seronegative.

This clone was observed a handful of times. CDR3 in amino acids: CASKRTDHQPQHF. The CDR3 coding sequence is TGTGCCAGTAAAAGGACAGATCATCAGCCCCAGCATTTT. The V and J genes are TRBV19 and TRBJ1-5, with D perhaps TRBD1 (6 bases). There are 13 residues in the CDR3. The V gene lost 7 bases and the J gene lost 5 bases, with 12 bases spanning the gap. The germline V gene encodes CDR1 LNHDA and CDR2 SQIVND (reference sequence). Full variable domain (outside the CDR3, taken from reference TRBV19 and TRBJ1-5): DGGITQSPKYLFRKEGQNVTLSCEQNLNHDAMYWYRQDPGQGLRLIYYSQIVNDFQKGDIAEGYSVSREKKESFPLTVTSAQKNPTAFYLCASKRTDHQPQHFGDGTRLSIL.

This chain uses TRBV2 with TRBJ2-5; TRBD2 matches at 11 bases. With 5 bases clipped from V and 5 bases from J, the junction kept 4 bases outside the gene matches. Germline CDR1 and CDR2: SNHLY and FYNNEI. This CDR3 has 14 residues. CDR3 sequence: CASSLAGGKETQYF. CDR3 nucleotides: TGTGCCAGCAGTCTAGCGGGGGGCAAGGAGACCCAGTACTTC. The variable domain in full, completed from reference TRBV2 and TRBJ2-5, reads EPEVTQTPSHQVTQMGQEVILRCVPISNHLYFYWYRQILGQKVEFLVSFYNNEISEKSEIFDDQFSVERPDGSNFTLKIRSTKLEDSAMYFCASSLAGGKETQYFGPGTRLLVL.

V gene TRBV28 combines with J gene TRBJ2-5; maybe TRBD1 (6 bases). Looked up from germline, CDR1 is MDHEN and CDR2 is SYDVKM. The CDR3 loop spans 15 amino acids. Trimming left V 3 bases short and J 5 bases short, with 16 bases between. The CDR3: CASSFNVGAGETQYF. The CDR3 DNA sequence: TGTGCCAGCAGTTTTAATGTGGGGGCAGGGGAGACCCAGTACTTC.

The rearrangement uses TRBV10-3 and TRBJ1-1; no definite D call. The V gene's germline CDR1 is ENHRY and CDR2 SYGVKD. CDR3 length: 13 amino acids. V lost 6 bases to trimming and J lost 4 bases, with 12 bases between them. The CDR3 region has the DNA TGTGCCATCAGGGGCAGTGGAGTCACTGAAGCTTTCTTT. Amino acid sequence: CAIRGSGVTEAFF.

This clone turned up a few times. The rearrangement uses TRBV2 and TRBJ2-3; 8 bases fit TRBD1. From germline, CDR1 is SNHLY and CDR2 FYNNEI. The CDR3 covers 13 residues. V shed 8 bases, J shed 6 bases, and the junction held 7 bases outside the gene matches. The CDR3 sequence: CASSGQGHDTQYF. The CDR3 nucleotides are TGTGCCAGCTCCGGACAGGGACACGATACGCAGTATTTT.

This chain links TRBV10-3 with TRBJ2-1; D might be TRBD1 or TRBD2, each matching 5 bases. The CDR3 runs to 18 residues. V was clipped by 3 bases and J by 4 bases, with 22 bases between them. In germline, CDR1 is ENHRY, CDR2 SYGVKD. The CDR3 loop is CAISDPRKGTSPYNEQFF. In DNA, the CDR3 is TGTGCCATCAGTGACCCAAGGAAAGGGACCTCTCCATACAATGAGCAGTTCTTC.

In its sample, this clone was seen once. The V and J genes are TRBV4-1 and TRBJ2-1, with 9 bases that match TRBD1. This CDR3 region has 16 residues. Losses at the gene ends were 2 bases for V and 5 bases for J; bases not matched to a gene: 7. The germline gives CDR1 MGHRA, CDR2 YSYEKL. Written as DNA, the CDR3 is TGCGCCAGCAGCCAATTAGGGACAGGGTCAGACAATGAGCAGTTCTTC. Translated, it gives CASSQLGTGSDNEQFF.

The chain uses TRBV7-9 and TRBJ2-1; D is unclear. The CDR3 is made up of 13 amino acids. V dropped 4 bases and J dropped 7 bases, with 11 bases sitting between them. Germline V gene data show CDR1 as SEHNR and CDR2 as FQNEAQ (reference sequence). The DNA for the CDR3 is TGTGCCAGCAGCTACCGTGGGCTTAATGAGCAGTTCTTC. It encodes CASSYRGLNEQFF.

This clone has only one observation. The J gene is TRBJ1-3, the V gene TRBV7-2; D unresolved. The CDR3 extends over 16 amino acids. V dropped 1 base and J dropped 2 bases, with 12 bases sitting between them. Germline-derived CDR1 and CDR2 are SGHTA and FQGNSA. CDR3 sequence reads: CASSLVLSRAGNTIYF. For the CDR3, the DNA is TGTGCCAGCAGCTTAGTTTTAAGCCGGGCTGGAAACACCATATATTTT.

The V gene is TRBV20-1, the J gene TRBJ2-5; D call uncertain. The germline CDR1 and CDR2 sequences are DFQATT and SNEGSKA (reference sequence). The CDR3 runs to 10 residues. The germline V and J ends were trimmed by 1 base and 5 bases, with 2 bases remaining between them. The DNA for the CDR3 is TGCAGTGCTAGAGCGGAGACCCAGTACTTC. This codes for CSARAETQYF.

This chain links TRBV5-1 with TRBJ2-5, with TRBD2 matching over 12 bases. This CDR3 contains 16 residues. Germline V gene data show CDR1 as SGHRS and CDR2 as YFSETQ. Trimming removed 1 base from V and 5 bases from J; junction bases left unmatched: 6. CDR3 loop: CASSLIPSGGEETQYF. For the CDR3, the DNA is TGCGCCAGCAGCTTGATACCTAGCGGGGGGGAGGAGACCCAGTACTTC.

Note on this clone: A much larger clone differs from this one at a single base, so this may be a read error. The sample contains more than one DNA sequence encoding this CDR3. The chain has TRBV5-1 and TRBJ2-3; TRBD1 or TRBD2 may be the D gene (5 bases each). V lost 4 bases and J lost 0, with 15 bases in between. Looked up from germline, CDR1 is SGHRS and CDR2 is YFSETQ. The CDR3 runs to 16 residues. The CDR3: CASSRSGQGSTDTQYF. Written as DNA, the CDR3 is TGCGCCAGCAGCCGATCGGGGCAGGGTAGCACAGATACGCAGTATTTT.

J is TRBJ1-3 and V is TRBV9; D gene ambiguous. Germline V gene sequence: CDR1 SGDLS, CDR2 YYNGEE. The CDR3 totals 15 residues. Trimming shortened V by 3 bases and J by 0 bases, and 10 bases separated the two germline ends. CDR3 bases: TGTGCCAGCAGCGACAGCGGAAGCTCTGGAAACACCATATATTTT. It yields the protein CASSDSGSSGNTIYF.